This paragraph covers one TCR beta chain sequence. The target of this receptor is not known. No base qualities exist here, and no much larger clone lies one base off it. CDR1 and CDR2, looked up from the germline V gene (reference sequence), are SEHNR and FQNEAQ. The CDR3, from cysteine to phenylalanine, totals 18 residues. Solely the CDR3 DNA is kept, with 54 bases framed from the first base. V is pruned by 11 bases and J by 2 bases, leaving 21 bases of the junction without a gene match. The time point tag for this specimen amounts to: about 28 days (+/-7) after the second vaccine dose. AZD1222 recipients given second doses at about 4 weeks or at about 12 weeks were pooled, since spike-specific TCR depth and breadth were not found to differ between the two schedules. The vaccinee samples were drawn from two UK trials, COV001 and COV002, one of which was a single-blind randomized controlled phase 2/3 trial testing AZD1222 (ChAdOx1 nCoV-19) in healthy adults. Trial participant PBMC samples were collected at day 0 and day 28 after the second dose for TCRbeta chain sequencing.

The CDR3 regions of human TCRbeta chains were analyzed by immunosequencing. The study's processing was this. Repertoire TCRs were matched against a reference library of SARS-CoV-2-specific TCRs generated with the MIRA antigen-specificity platform. Breadth was defined as the fraction of unique TCRs that were SARS-CoV-2-associated. Depth was defined as the fraction of total T cells that were SARS-CoV-2-associated. Each spike-specific TCR was assigned to its reactive spike region and to a CD4 or CD8 class using the MIRA data. Log10-transformed breadth and depth values were compared by one-way ANOVA with Sidak's multiple comparisons tests. This is the immuneACCESS table as TCRdb keeps it, with only in-frame sequences that have V and J called. A part of the clones is gone; compared with another copy, unresolved V genes explain less than half, and the rest is unexplained. V, J and clone size derive from that table, while D and trimming were established from the DNA sequence. Counted in this sample were around 140,000 clones; roughly nine tenths of them appeared once. The top ten constitute over 3% of the sample.

This record belongs to a study of T cell responses to AZD1222 COVID-19 vaccine (dated by TCRdb to the early 2020s). Regarding the research as a whole: TCR sequencing covered over 230 trial participants: 200 to 220 given two doses of AZD1222 and around 25 given two doses of MenACWY control vaccine. Trial participants were enrolled by age into 18-55, 56-69 and 70-plus year subgroups, with about 150, 28 and 57 TCR-sequenced participants respectively.

What the authors observed across the whole study: The 56-69-year group was small, and its depth increase did not reach significance, likely because of low power. After two AZD1222 doses, both the breadth and the depth of spike-specific TCRs were significantly higher than at day 0 and than in MenACWY recipients. Only five or six AZD1222 recipients were SARS-CoV-2 seropositive at baseline, limiting conclusions about previously exposed vaccinees. Reportedly, almost half of the unique spike-specific TCRs recognized epitopes lying outside the regions that are mutated in the B.1.351 and B.1.1.7 variants. CD4 TCRs associated with the vaccine covered the entire spike protein, and the dominant responses were in regions 160-218 and 743-854. Because no samples from the day 14 peak response were available, repertoires could be characterized only after the peak T cell response. Participants were mostly white British and included more females than males, and it was suggested by the authors that clonal diversity may have been underestimated.

This TCR was recovered from an adult who received the AZD1222 COVID-19 vaccine. The chain is encoded by TRBV7-9 joined to TRBJ1-3; 7 bases in the middle match TRBD1. This material consisted of peripheral blood, taken 28 days after the second AZD1222 dose. The CDR3 loop reads CAGHNERQGENTGNTIYF. The DNA sequence is TGTGCCGGCCATAACGAGCGACAGGGTGAGAACACTGGAAACACCATATATTTT. Where the CDR3 stops, the reference TRBV7-9 and TRBJ1-3 genes take over; the full variable domain is DTGVSQNPRHKITKRGQNVTFRCDPISEHNRLYWYRQTLGQGPEFLTYFQNEAQLEKSRLLSDRFSAERPKGSFSTLEIQRTEQGDSAMYLCAGHNERQGENTGNTIYFGEGSWLTVV.